What follows are 3 T cell receptor beta chains derived from one specimen sequenced in a study of control samples from healthy donors and cancer patients. TCRdb keeps only in-frame clones here, not all; method: immunoSEQ multiplex PCR. This sample has around 110,000 clones, with more than 75% found just once. Sequencing used blood. The receptors were sampled from a woman in her 70s in good health.

The gene calls are TRBV5-1 and TRBJ1-2, with D unclear. The CDR3 consists of 16 residues. V lost 0 bases to trimming and J lost 2 bases, with 14 bases between them. Per germline, CDR1 SGHRS and CDR2 YFSETQ. The CDR3 sequence is CASSLGGSLPNYGYTF. CDR3 coding DNA: TGCGCCAGCAGCTTGGGTGGCAGTCTACCCAACTATGGCTACACCTTC.

The chain recombines TRBV27 with TRBJ2-2; the D call may be TRBD1 or TRBD2 (6 bases each). The CDR3 spans 15 residues. The germline gives CDR1 MNHEY, CDR2 SMNVEV (reference sequence). Between the trimmed V and J ends, which lost 6 bases and 7 bases, there was a span of 18 bases. The CDR3 DNA reads as TGTGCCAGCAGCGACGATGGGGGGCCGGTCGGGGAGCTGTTTTTT. As protein: CASSDDGGPVGELFF.

The chain joins TRBV6-4 to TRBJ2-2; no firm D call. Germline CDR1 and CDR2: MRHNA and SNTAGT. Trimming stripped 5 bases from V and 3 bases from J, with 10 bases between. CDR3 length equals 14 residues. CDR3 coding DNA: TGTGCCAGCAGTAAAGAGGAGTACACCGGGGAGCTGTTTTTT. It codes for CASSKEEYTGELFF.